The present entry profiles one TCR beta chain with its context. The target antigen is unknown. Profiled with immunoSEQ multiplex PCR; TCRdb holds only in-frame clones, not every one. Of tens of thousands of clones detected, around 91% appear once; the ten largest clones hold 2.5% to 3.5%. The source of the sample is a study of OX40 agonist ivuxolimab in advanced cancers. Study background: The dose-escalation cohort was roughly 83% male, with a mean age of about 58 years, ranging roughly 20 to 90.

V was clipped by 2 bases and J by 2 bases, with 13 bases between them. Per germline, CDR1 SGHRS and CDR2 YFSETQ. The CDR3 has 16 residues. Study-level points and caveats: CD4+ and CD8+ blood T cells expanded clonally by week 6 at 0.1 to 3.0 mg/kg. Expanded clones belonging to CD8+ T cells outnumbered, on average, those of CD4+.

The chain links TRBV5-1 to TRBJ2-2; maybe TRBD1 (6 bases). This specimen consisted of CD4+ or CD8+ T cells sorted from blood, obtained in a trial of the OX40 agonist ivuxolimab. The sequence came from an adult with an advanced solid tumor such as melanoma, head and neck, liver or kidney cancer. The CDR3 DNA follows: TGCGCCAGCAGCTTTGCCGGGACACCAAACACCGGGGAGCTGTTTTTT. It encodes CASSFAGTPNTGELFF.